Shown below are 8 T cell receptor beta chains from a single sample sequenced in a study of blood T cells in healthy people across ages. The use of a sample-barcoded 5' primer and a J-beta primer mix characterized a second PCR of about 7 to 12 cycles. TCRdb reanalysed the 5' RACE reads using MiXCR and keeps one entry per CDR3 protein. Altogether roughly 830,000 distinct CDR3 sequences are present, approximately 67% being singletons, with the ten largest covering 28%. Input material: blood. The receptor set was obtained from a man aged 25 to 40 in good health.

The count of this clonotype is one. The chain has TRBV5-1 and TRBJ2-5; D is perhaps TRBD1 (6 bases). Germline V CDR1 and CDR2: SGHRS, YFSETQ. V dropped 1 base and J dropped 5 bases, with 15 bases sitting between them. The CDR3 contains 15 residues. The CDR3: CASSLTGSLRETQYF. CDR3 DNA: TGCGCCAGCAGCTTGACAGGGTCTTTGAGGGAGACCCAGTACTTC.

The V and J genes are TRBV20-1 and TRBJ1-6; a weak D match, TRBD1 (6 bases). CDR3 length: 14 residues. Germline V gene sequence: CDR1 DFQATT, CDR2 SNEGSKA (reference sequence). V lost 2 bases and J 10 bases, leaving 15 bases between the germline ends. DNA for the CDR3: TGCAGTGCTAGACGAGACAGGACGGAATCACCCCTCCACTTT. It codes for CSARRDRTESPLHF.

This chain uses TRBV10-3 with TRBJ1-6; 8 bases align to TRBD1. Trimming cost V 10 bases and J 3 bases; bases outside gene matches: 5. This CDR3 spans 14 amino acids. CDR1 and CDR2 from the germline V gene are ENHRY and SYGVKD. The CDR3 DNA reads TGTGCCAATCAGGGGGCAGACTATAATTCACCCCTCCACTTT. Its protein is CANQGADYNSPLHF.

V usage is TRBV20-1 and J usage is TRBJ2-3; TRBD2 agrees at 9 bases. Germline V gives CDR1 DFQATT, CDR2 SNEGSKA (reference sequence). CDR3 size: 13 residues. The CDR3 DNA sequence: TGCAGGGTAGCGGGGGCAGGCACAGATACGCAGTATTTT. Its protein is CRVAGAGTDTQYF.

This clonotype was found a few times. This chain links TRBV27 with TRBJ1-6; no definite D call. The V gene lost 5 bases and the J gene lost 7 bases, with 15 bases spanning the gap. Germline CDR1 MNHEY, CDR2 SMNVEV (reference sequence). The CDR3 runs to 15 residues. The CDR3 region is CASSTGFLRNSPLHF. CDR3 nucleotides: TGTGCCAGCAGTACGGGATTTTTGCGGAATTCACCCCTCCACTTT.

The chain has TRBV4-2 and TRBJ2-1; 7 nucleotides line up with TRBD2. This CDR3 has 16 residues. Germline-derived CDR1 and CDR2 are LGHNA and YNFKEQ. Unmatched junction bases numbered 3, after V lost 1 base and J lost 0 bases. CDR3 in DNA: TGTGCCAGCAGCCAAGTTGGCGGGGGCTCCTACAATGAGCAGTTCTTC. Protein sequence: CASSQVGGGSYNEQFF.

The chain uses TRBV13 and TRBJ1-2; D not resolved. The CDR3 sequence is 14 residues long. Germline V gene data show CDR1 as PRHDT and CDR2 as FYEKMQ (reference sequence). With 3 bases removed from V and 7 bases from J, the gap between germline ends came to 15 bases. The CDR3 protein is CASSFGGLHGGYTF. The CDR3 DNA is TGTGCCAGCAGCTTCGGTGGGCTACACGGTGGCTACACCTTC.

This clonotype has only a few counts. J is TRBJ2-1 and V is TRBV12-3 or TRBV12-4; 12 bases align to TRBD2. The CDR3 contains 15 residues. V lost 7 bases, J lost 8 bases, and 9 bases stayed unmatched. CDR3 coding DNA: TGTGCCAGCAACCCTTCTAGCGGGGGGGCAGATGAGCAGTTCTTC. It yields the protein CASNPSSGGADEQFF.